The entry that follows covers one T cell receptor (beta chain) sequence. Its antigen remains unknown. The sequenced template was cDNA made from the entire isolated RNA. Mean read depth for naive, central memory and regulatory T cell samples was approximately 3.57 million reads. The repertoire was sequenced with immunoSEQ multiplex PCR; TCRdb's copy has only in-frame clones and lacks some. Among 860,000 or so clones listed, about a sixth were seen once. The data were taken from a study of beta chain features in type 1 diabetes. Deletions cut 0 bases from V and 2 bases from J, with 13 bases between. This CDR3 comprises 17 residues. In germline, CDR1 is ENHRY, CDR2 SYGVKD. By way of CD45RO/CCR7/CD25/CD127/CD95/CD27, the CD4+ regulatory, stem cell-like memory, central memory and naive cells were sorted. Whole-study results and caveats: Type 1 diabetes patients had moderately but significantly shorter TCRB CDR3s in all four CD4+ subsets. The naive, central memory and Treg TCRB repertoires of patients appeared to be more similar to one another than those of healthy donors.

The source material was naive CD4+ T cells from blood. The TCR sequence derives from a woman between 18 and 29 years old in good health. The chain carries TRBV10-3 and TRBJ2-2; D is unresolved. As DNA, the CDR3 is TGTGCCATCAGTGAGTCGATGGCTAGGAGTAACACCGGGGAGCTGTTTTTT. It codes for CAISESMARSNTGELFF.